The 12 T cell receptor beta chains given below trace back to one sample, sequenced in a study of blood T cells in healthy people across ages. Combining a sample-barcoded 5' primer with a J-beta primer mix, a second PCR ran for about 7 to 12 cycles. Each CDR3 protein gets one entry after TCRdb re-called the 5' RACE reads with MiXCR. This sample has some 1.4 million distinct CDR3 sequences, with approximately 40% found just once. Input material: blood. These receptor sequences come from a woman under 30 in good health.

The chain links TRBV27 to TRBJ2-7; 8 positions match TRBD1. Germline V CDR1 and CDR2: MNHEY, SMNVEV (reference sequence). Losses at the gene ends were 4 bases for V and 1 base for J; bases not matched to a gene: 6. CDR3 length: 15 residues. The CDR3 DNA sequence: TGTGCCAGCAGTTCGACGACAGGGGTATCCTACGAGCAGTACTTC. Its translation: CASSSTTGVSYEQYF.

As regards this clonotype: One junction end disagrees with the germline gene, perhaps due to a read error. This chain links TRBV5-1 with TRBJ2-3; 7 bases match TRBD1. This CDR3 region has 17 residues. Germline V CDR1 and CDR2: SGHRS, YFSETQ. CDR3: CASTEGGSGKGTNTQYF. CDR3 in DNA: TGCGCCAGCACCGAAGGGGGCTCCGGGAAGGGCACAAATACGCAGTATTTT. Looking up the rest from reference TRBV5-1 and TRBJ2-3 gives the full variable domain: KAGVTQTPRYLIKTRGQQVTLSCSPISGHRSVSWYQQTPGQGLQFLFEYFSETQRNKGNFPGRFSGRQFSNSRSEMNVSTLELGDSALYLCASTEGGSGKGTNTQYFGPGTRLTVL.

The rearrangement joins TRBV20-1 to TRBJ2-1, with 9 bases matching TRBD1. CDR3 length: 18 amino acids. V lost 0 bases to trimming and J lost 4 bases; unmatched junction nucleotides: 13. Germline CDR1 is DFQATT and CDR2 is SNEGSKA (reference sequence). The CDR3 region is CSARDSFGGTGRYNEQFF. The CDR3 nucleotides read TGCAGTGCTAGAGATAGTTTCGGAGGGACAGGGCGATACAATGAGCAGTTCTTC.

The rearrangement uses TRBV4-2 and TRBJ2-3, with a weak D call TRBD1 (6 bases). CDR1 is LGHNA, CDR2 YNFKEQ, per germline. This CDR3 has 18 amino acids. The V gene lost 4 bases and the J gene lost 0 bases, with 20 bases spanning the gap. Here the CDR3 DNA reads TGTGCCAGCAGCCCGACAAGGGGGAAGTCCTCTAGCACAGATACGCAGTATTTT. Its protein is CASSPTRGKSSSTDTQYF.

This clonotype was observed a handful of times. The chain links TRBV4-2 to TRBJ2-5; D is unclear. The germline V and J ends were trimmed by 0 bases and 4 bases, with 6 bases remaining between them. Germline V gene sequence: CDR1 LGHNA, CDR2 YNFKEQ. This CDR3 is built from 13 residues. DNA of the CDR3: TGTGCCAGCAGCCAAGATCTCGCAGAGACCCAGTACTTC. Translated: CASSQDLAETQYF.

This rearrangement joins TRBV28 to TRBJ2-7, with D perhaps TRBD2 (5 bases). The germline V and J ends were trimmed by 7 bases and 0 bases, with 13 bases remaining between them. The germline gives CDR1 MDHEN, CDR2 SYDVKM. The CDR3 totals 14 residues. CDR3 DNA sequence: TGTGCCAGCATCCCAGAAGGGAGCTCCTACGAGCAGTACTTC. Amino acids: CASIPEGSSYEQYF.

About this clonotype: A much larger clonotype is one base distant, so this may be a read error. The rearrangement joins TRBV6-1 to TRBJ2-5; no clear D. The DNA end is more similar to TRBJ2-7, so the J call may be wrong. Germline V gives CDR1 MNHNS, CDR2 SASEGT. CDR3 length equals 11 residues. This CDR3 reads CASLEAYEQYF. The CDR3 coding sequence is TGTGCCAGCCTAGAAGCCTACGAGCAGTACTTC.

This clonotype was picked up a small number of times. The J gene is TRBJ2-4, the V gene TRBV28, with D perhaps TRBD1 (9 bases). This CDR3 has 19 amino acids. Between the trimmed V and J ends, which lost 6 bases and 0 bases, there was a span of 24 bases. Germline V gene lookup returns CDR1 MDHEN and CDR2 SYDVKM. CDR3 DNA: TGTGCCAGCAGACGGGGGGGGACAGGGATTAAACTAGCCAAAAACATTCAGTACTTC. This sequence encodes CASRRGGTGIKLAKNIQYF.

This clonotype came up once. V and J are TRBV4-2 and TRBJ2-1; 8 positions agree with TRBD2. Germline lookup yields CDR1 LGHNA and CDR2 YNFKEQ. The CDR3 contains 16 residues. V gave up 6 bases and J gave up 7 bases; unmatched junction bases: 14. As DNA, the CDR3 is TGTGCCAGCAGTGACCCCTACGGGGGGGCCGCGAATGAGCAGTTCTTC. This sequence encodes CASSDPYGGAANEQFF.

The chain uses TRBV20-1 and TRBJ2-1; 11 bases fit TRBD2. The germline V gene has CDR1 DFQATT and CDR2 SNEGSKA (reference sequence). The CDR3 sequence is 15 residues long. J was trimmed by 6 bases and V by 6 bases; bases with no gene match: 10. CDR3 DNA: TGCAGTGCGGCGGGACTAGCGGAGTACCGCAATGAGCAGTTCTTC. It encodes CSAAGLAEYRNEQFF.

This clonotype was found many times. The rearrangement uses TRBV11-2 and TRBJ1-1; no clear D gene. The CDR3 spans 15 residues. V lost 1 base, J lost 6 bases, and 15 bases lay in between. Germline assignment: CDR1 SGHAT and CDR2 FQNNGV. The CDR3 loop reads CASSLGLRGEPEAFF. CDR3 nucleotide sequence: TGTGCCAGCAGCTTAGGATTACGGGGAGAGCCTGAAGCTTTCTTT.

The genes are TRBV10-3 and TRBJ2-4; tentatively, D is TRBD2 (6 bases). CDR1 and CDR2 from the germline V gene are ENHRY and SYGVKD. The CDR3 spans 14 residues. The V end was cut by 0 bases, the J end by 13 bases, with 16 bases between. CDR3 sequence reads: CAISESRPPGLQYF. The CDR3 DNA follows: TGTGCCATCAGTGAGTCAAGGCCCCCGGGACTCCAGTACTTC.